What follows is one T cell receptor (beta chain) and its context. The target antigen is unknown. The length of the CDR3 is 16 residues. Blood sampling took place at baseline, cycle 4 day 1, and cycle 7 day 1. This sample was taken from a study of OX40 agonist ivuxolimab in advanced cancers. Study-wide context: Dose-escalation patients had hepatocellular carcinoma, melanoma, renal cell or head and neck cancer.

Findings of the study overall: By week 6 at 0.1 to 3.0 mg/kg, blood CD4+ and CD8+ T cells had expanded clonally.

Produced via immunoSEQ multiplex PCR; TCRdb's table is partial and in-frame only. The sample consists of 50,000 to 75,000 clones, about 89% of them appearing once. The chain joins TRBV21-1 to TRBJ1-5. TRBV21-1 is a pseudogene. This specimen was CD4+ or CD8+ T cells sorted from blood, taken in a trial of the OX40 agonist ivuxolimab. The sequence derives from an adult with an advanced solid tumor such as melanoma, head and neck, liver or kidney cancer. CDR3 region: CASSKMEGRSNQPQHF. The DNA for the CDR3 is TGTGCCAGCAGCAAAATGGAGGGGAGGAGCAATCAGCCCCAGCATTTT.